One and the same sample provided the 12 T cell receptor beta chains below, sequenced in a study of early T cells in non-severe SARS-CoV-2 infection. TCRdb called the 5' RACE reads again in MiXCR, with one record for every CDR3 protein. The table has 55,000 to 70,000 distinct CDR3 sequences, roughly a tenth seen once. The sample taken for sequencing was whole blood. The receptors were gathered from an adult who was a healthcare worker with PCR-confirmed SARS-CoV-2 infection or an uninfected control (not recorded which).

This rearrangement joins TRBV20-1 to TRBJ1-1, with a weak D call TRBD1 (6 bases). V was pared by 2 bases and J by 2 bases, with 15 bases between. Germline CDR1 and CDR2: DFQATT and SNEGSKA (reference sequence). The CDR3 sequence is 15 residues long. The CDR3 DNA reads TGCAGTGCTAGACCCAGGGGTCCGGAAAACACTGAAGCTTTCTTT. Encoded protein: CSARPRGPENTEAFF.

J is TRBJ2-6 and V is TRBV4-1; 8 nucleotides line up with TRBD2. CDR3 length: 19 amino acids. The J segment lost 2 bases and the V segment lost 0 bases, leaving 9 bases of the junction unmatched. CDR1 is MGHRA and CDR2 is YSYEKL in the germline V gene. The CDR3 loop is CASSQERGTRDPGANVLTF. In nucleotides, the CDR3 is TGCGCCAGCAGCCAAGAGAGGGGGACTAGGGATCCTGGGGCCAACGTCCTGACTTTC.

This clonotype has ten or more counts. This chain uses TRBV7-2 with TRBJ2-1, with D perhaps TRBD1 (5 bases). Trimming stripped 3 bases from V and 8 bases from J, with 14 bases between. The CDR3 has 14 residues. CDR1 and CDR2 (germline): SGHTA, FQGNSA. The CDR3 bases are TGTGCCAGCAGCTTTCAGGTCAGGGCGGATGAGCAGTTCTTC. It specifies CASSFQVRADEQFF.

This clonotype was recorded many times. The rearrangement uses TRBV4-1 and TRBJ2-7, with D perhaps matching TRBD1 (7 bases). Looked up from germline, CDR1 is MGHRA and CDR2 is YSYEKL. This CDR3 region has 16 residues. The V end lost 4 bases, the J end lost 0 bases, and 16 bases lay between the germline ends. The CDR3 coding sequence is TGCGCCAGCAGCCGGTTCGCGGGACAGATCTCCTACGAGCAGTACTTC. Translated: CASSRFAGQISYEQYF.

The genes are TRBV11-2 and TRBJ2-7; unclear D gene. Between the trimmed V and J ends, which lost 0 bases and 2 bases, there was a span of 11 bases. The CDR3 length is 15 residues. Germline CDR1 is SGHAT and CDR2 is FQNNGV. The chain's CDR3 is CASSLDPGSTYEQYF. DNA for the CDR3: TGTGCCAGCAGCTTAGATCCGGGCAGTACCTACGAGCAGTACTTC. The full variable domain, in which reference TRBV11-2 and TRBJ2-7 provide the parts outside the CDR3, is EAGVAQSPRYKIIEKRQSVAFWCNPISGHATLYWYQQILGQGPKLLIQFQNNGVVDDSQLPKDRFSAERLKGVDSTLKIQPAKLEDSAVYLCASSLDPGSTYEQYFGPGTRLTVT.

This clonotype was recorded a few times. The chain employs TRBV5-1 and TRBJ2-6; D not certain. This CDR3 spans 13 amino acids. V gave up 4 bases and J gave up 6 bases, with 8 bases separating them. Per germline, CDR1 SGHRS and CDR2 YFSETQ. CDR3 nucleotide sequence: TGCGCCAGCAGCAGGGTTGAGGCCAACGTCCTGACTTTC. This encodes CASSRVEANVLTF.

The J gene is TRBJ2-7, the V gene TRBV28; D is unresolved. The CDR3 extends over 14 amino acids. The V gene's germline CDR1 is MDHEN and CDR2 SYDVKM. Trimming left V 6 bases short and J 0 bases short, with 12 bases between. As DNA, the CDR3 is TGTGCCAGCAGCCCCACCGATATCTCCTACGAGCAGTACTTC. It codes for CASSPTDISYEQYF.

J is TRBJ1-1 and V is TRBV28; 10 positions match TRBD1. Germline CDR1 is MDHEN and CDR2 is SYDVKM. This CDR3 comprises 14 residues. After removal of 5 bases from V and 8 bases from J, the junction contained 8 bases not matched to a gene. DNA of the CDR3: TGTGCCAGCAGTCCTTGGGGGACAGGGGAGGAAGCTTTCTTT. This encodes CASSPWGTGEEAFF.

Many counts were recorded for this clonotype. The chain is built from TRBV12-3 or TRBV12-4 and TRBJ2-7; 10 nucleotides align to TRBD2. The CDR3 is 14 residues long. The trim removed 6 bases at V and 5 bases at J, leaving 7 bases unmatched. CDR3 bases: TGTGCCAGCAGCTCCGCTAGCGGGAGTAACGAGCAGTACTTC. Protein: CASSSASGSNEQYF.

This chain connects TRBV6-1 to TRBJ2-1, with 7 bases fitting TRBD2. The V and J ends lost 2 bases and 14 bases, in that order; junction bases with no gene match: 6. CDR1 and CDR2 (germline): MNHNS, SASEGT. The CDR3 totals 12 residues. The CDR3 spells CASSETRGKEFF. CDR3 DNA: TGTGCCAGCAGTGAAACGCGGGGGAAGGAGTTCTTC.

This clonotype was detected only a few times. The rearrangement uses TRBV7-3 and TRBJ2-1; a possible D gene is TRBD2 (6 bases). The V end lost 5 bases, the J end lost 9 bases, and 14 bases lay between the germline ends. The CDR3 is 13 residues long. Germline V gene sequence: CDR1 SGHTA, CDR2 FQGTGA. The CDR3 reads CASSTNSGGEQFF. In DNA, the CDR3 is TGTGCCAGCAGCACGAATAGCGGAGGTGAGCAGTTCTTC.

This chain connects TRBV20-1 to TRBJ1-1; D gene uncertain. Germline CDR1 and CDR2: DFQATT and SNEGSKA (reference sequence). Trimming removed 0 bases at V and 6 bases at J, with 8 bases between. This CDR3 spans 12 amino acids. CDR3 coding DNA: TGCAGTGCTAGAGATCAGTTGGCTGAAGCTTTCTTT. It is translated as CSARDQLAEAFF.